What follows are 5 T cell receptor beta chains derived from one specimen sequenced in a study of T cell responses to AZD1222 COVID-19 vaccine. The method was immunoSEQ multiplex PCR; TCRdb's version includes in-frame clones alone and lacks a portion of them. The top ten clones hold just under 7% of a sample with just over 150,000 clones, 80% to 90% of them seen once. This material consisted of peripheral blood, taken after recovery from COVID-19. These receptors were collected from an adult who had recovered from COVID-19.

This clone was recorded only once. V and J are TRBV18 and TRBJ1-1; 8 nucleotides line up with TRBD1. Germline CDR1 and CDR2: KGHSH and LQKENI. The CDR3 consists of 14 residues. Germline trimming cut 5 bases from V and 1 base from J; bases unmatched to any gene: 3. The CDR3 protein is CASSKQGGNTEAFF. DNA of the CDR3: TGTGCCAGCTCAAAACAGGGGGGGAACACTGAAGCTTTCTTT.

V usage is TRBV3-1 (or the pseudogene TRBV3-2) and J usage is TRBJ2-3, with TRBD2 matching over 8 bases. Germline V gene data show CDR1 as LGHDT and CDR2 as YNNKEL (reference sequence). V lost 0 bases and J lost 1; bases outside the gene matches: 6. This CDR3 contains 17 residues. The CDR3 DNA reads TGTGCCAGCAGCCAAGATCGGCACGGGGGGGGCACAGATACGCAGTATTTT. Protein sequence: CASSQDRHGGGTDTQYF.

The chain has TRBV5-1 and TRBJ2-7; 7 bases agree with TRBD1. Trimming removed 4 bases from V and 1 base from J; junction bases left unmatched: 11. The CDR3 is 16 residues long. Germline-derived CDR1 and CDR2 are SGHRS and YFSETQ. The CDR3 spells CASSLPFGTASYEQYF. CDR3 sequence (DNA): TGCGCCAGCAGCCTTCCCTTCGGGACAGCTTCCTACGAGCAGTACTTC.

This rearrangement joins TRBV5-6 to TRBJ2-7; D ambiguous. Between the trimmed V and J ends, which lost 1 base and 3 bases, there was a span of 14 bases. CDR1 and CDR2 (germline): SGHDT, YYEEEE. The CDR3 totals 15 residues. The CDR3: CASSLWMSTLYEQYF. The CDR3 DNA reads as TGTGCCAGCAGCTTGTGGATGAGTACGCTCTACGAGCAGTACTTC.

V is TRBV27 and J is TRBJ1-5; the D gene is possibly TRBD1 (6 bases). CDR3 size: 14 residues. Per germline, CDR1 MNHEY and CDR2 SMNVEV (reference sequence). Trimming took 3 bases from V and 5 from J, leaving 11 bases between them. The CDR3 region is CASSFSGADQPQHF. CDR3 DNA: TGTGCCAGCAGTTTTTCGGGGGCGGATCAGCCCCAGCATTTT.